The 13 T cell receptor beta chains given below trace back to one sample, sequenced in a study of T cell responses to AZD1222 COVID-19 vaccine (dated by TCRdb to the early 2020s). Preparation of the library involved the immunoSEQ multiplex PCR assay. Entries here come from immuneACCESS through TCRdb and include only in-frame sequences with V and J called. Some clones fail to appear in such tables; in the studies checked, an unresolved V gene covers under half of the shortfall, and the cause of the remainder is unknown. The sample has 250,000 to 300,000 clones on record, approximately 94% of them singletons. Less than 0.6% of the sample rests with the top ten. The time point label of this sample denotes: about 28 days (+/-7) after the second vaccine dose. This specimen consisted of peripheral blood, obtained 28 days after the second AZD1222 dose. The receptors come from an adult who received the AZD1222 COVID-19 vaccine.

The CDR3 DNA follows: TGTGCCAGCAGTTTGGTCCGTATCTCCCCTCAGCCCCAGCATTTT. It encodes CASSLVRISPQPQHF. V and J are TRBV28 and TRBJ1-5; the D is unclear. The ends were cut back, 3 bases at V and 6 bases at J, with 15 bases in the middle. Germline assignment: CDR1 MDHEN and CDR2 SYDVKM. The CDR3 has 15 amino acids.

The gene calls are TRBV2 and TRBJ1-5, with TRBD1 as a possible D gene (5 bases). CDR1 and CDR2 from the germline V gene are SNHLY and FYNNEI. This CDR3 comprises 15 residues. The V gene lost 5 bases and the J gene lost 0 bases, with 11 bases spanning the gap. CDR3 DNA sequence: TGTGCCAGCAGTACAGACAGTTATAGCAATCAGCCCCAGCATTTT. Protein sequence: CASSTDSYSNQPQHF. The full variable domain, completed using reference TRBV2 and TRBJ1-5, is EPEVTQTPSHQVTQMGQEVILRCVPISNHLYFYWYRQILGQKVEFLVSFYNNEISEKSEIFDDQFSVERPDGSNFTLKIRSTKLEDSAMYFCASSTDSYSNQPQHFGDGTRLSIL.

The rearrangement joins TRBV4-1 to TRBJ2-1; D possibly corresponds to TRBD1 (5 bases). Per germline, CDR1 MGHRA and CDR2 YSYEKL. Trimming removed 3 bases from V and 8 bases from J, with 8 bases in between. CDR3 length: 12 amino acids. The CDR3 here is CASSHLRDEQFF. CDR3 sequence (DNA): TGCGCCAGCAGCCACCTCAGGGATGAGCAGTTCTTC.

The rearrangement links TRBV11-2 to TRBJ1-4; TRBD1 aligns across 8 bases. Germline V gives CDR1 SGHAT, CDR2 FQNNGV. With V trimmed by 5 bases and J by 8 bases, 10 bases remained unmatched. There are 15 residues in the CDR3. CDR3 in DNA: TGTGCCAGCAGCCCGACGGACAGGGAAGACGAAAAACTGTTTTTT. It codes for CASSPTDREDEKLFF. Filled out from reference TRBV11-2 and TRBJ1-4, the complete variable domain reads EAGVAQSPRYKIIEKRQSVAFWCNPISGHATLYWYQQILGQGPKLLIQFQNNGVVDDSQLPKDRFSAERLKGVDSTLKIQPAKLEDSAVYLCASSPTDREDEKLFFGSGTQLSVL.

The chain has TRBV24-1 and TRBJ2-2; 10 bases align to TRBD1. Germline loops: CDR1 KGHDR, CDR2 SFDVKD. The CDR3 has 15 amino acids. V lost 4 bases, J lost 5 bases, and 3 bases stayed unmatched. The CDR3 reads CATSEPGQGTGELFF. The CDR3 DNA sequence: TGTGCCACCAGTGAGCCGGGACAGGGGACCGGGGAGCTGTTTTTT.

The chain combines TRBV5-8 with TRBJ1-6, with D possibly being TRBD1 (5 bases). In germline, CDR1 is SGHTS, CDR2 YDEGEE. Trimming stripped 1 base from V and 10 bases from J, with 9 bases between. CDR3 length equals 13 residues. This CDR3 reads CASSLQGGSPLHF. The CDR3 coding sequence is TGTGCCAGCAGCTTGCAGGGTGGGTCACCCCTCCACTTT.

The chain uses TRBV29-1 and TRBJ1-4; no firm D call. CDR1 and CDR2 from the germline V gene are SQVTM and ANQGSEA. This CDR3 has 12 residues. Trimming pared 5 bases from V and 5 bases from J, leaving 9 bases between. CDR3 in DNA: TGCAGCGTTCGGGCGGAGAATGAAAAACTGTTTTTT. As protein: CSVRAENEKLFF.

The chain joins TRBV2 to TRBJ1-5; 9 bases align to TRBD1. The V gene's germline CDR1 is SNHLY and CDR2 FYNNEI. J lost 0 bases, V lost 9 bases, and 6 bases had no gene match. CDR3 size: 15 residues. This CDR3 reads CASGLDRGSNQPQHF. For the CDR3, the DNA is TGTGCCAGTGGATTGGACAGGGGTAGCAATCAGCCCCAGCATTTT.

The CDR3 loop is CASSPQGGNEQFF. In DNA, the CDR3 is TGTGCCAGCAGCCCCCAGGGGGGGAATGAGCAGTTCTTC. This chain connects TRBV11-3 to TRBJ2-1; perhaps D is TRBD1 or TRBD2 (7 bases each). The V and J ends lost 5 bases and 7 bases respectively, with 12 bases between them. Germline assignment: CDR1 SGHNT and CDR2 YENEEA. This CDR3 contains 13 residues.

In this sample, this clone turned up once. The chain joins TRBV5-1 to TRBJ1-2; 8 bases fit TRBD1. The CDR3 has 12 residues. Germline V gene lookup returns CDR1 SGHRS and CDR2 YFSETQ. V gave up 2 bases and J gave up 7 bases; unmatched junction bases: 1. The CDR3 sequence is CASSFTGGGYTF. CDR3 DNA: TGCGCCAGCAGCTTTACAGGGGGTGGCTACACCTTC.

Notes on this clone: This specimen includes other DNA sequences encoding the same CDR3. This rearrangement joins TRBV24-1 to TRBJ1-5; no firm D call. The CDR3 runs 13 residues. The V end lost 4 bases, the J end lost 0 bases, and 3 bases lay between the germline ends. Per the germline V gene, CDR1 is KGHDR and CDR2 is SFDVKD. The CDR3 nucleotides are TGTGCCACCAGTGAATATAGCAATCAGCCCCAGCATTTT. Protein: CATSEYSNQPQHF.

The chain employs TRBV3-1 (or the pseudogene TRBV3-2) and TRBJ2-1; tentative D call: TRBD2 (6 bases). The ends were cut back, 1 base at V and 4 bases at J, with 11 bases in the middle. CDR3 length: 15 amino acids. Germline loops: CDR1 LGHDT, CDR2 YNNKEL (reference sequence). CDR3 loop: CASSQVVGTYNEQFF. The CDR3 DNA follows: TGTGCCAGCAGCCAAGTCGTAGGGACTTACAATGAGCAGTTCTTC.

The V call is TRBV7-9, the J call TRBJ1-1; weak D call: TRBD1 (6 bases). The ends were cut back, 1 base at V and 5 bases at J, with 8 bases in the middle. CDR3 size: 13 residues. CDR1 SEHNR and CDR2 FQNEAQ come from the germline V gene (reference sequence). This CDR3 reads CASSLVQGTEAFF. CDR3 coding DNA: TGTGCCAGCAGCTTAGTACAGGGAACTGAAGCTTTCTTT.